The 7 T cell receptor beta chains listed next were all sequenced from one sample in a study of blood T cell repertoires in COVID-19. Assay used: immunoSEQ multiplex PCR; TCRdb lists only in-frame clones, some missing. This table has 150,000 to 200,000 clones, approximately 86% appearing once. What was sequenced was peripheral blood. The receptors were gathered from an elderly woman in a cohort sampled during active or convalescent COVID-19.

The chain's CDR3 is CASAPTDGRHSPLHF. The CDR3 DNA follows: TGTGCCAGCGCCCCTACAGATGGGAGACATTCACCCCTCCACTTT. The V call is TRBV2, the J call TRBJ1-6; D is unclear. Germline lookup yields CDR1 SNHLY and CDR2 FYNNEI. V lost 8 bases, J lost 8 bases, and 19 bases lay in between. The CDR3 extends over 15 amino acids.

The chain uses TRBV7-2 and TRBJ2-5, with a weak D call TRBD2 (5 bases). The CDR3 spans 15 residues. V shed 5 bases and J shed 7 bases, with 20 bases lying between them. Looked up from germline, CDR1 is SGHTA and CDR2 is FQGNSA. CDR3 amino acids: CASSLHYEVGVTQYF. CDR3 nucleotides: TGTGCCAGCAGCCTCCACTACGAAGTCGGGGTGACCCAGTACTTC.

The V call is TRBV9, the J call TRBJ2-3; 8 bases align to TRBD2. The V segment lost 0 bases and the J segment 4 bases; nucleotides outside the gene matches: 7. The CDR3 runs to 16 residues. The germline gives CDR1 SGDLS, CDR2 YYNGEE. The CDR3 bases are TGTGCCAGCAGCGTAGGAAACGGGGGGGCCCCAGATACGCAGTATTTT. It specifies CASSVGNGGAPDTQYF.

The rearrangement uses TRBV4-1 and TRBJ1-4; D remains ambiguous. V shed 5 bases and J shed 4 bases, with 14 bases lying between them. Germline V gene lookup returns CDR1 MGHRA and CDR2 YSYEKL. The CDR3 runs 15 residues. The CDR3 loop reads CASSASQAINEKLFF. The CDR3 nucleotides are TGCGCCAGCAGCGCAAGTCAGGCGATTAATGAAAAACTGTTTTTT.

This chain's CDR3 is CASSLRGGSNEQFF. The CDR3 DNA follows: TGTGCCAGCAGCTTGCGGGGGGGTAGTAATGAGCAGTTCTTC. The V call is TRBV5-4, the J call TRBJ2-1, with 8 positions matching TRBD2. The CDR3 has 14 amino acids. With V trimmed by 1 base and J by 7 bases, 4 bases remained unmatched. Germline lookup yields CDR1 SGHNT and CDR2 YYREEE (reference sequence).

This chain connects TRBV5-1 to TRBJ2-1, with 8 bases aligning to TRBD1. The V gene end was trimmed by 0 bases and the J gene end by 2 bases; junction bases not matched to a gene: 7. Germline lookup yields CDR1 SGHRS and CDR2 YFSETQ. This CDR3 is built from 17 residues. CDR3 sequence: CASSLAQTGATYNEQFF. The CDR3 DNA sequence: TGCGCCAGCAGCTTGGCCCAGACAGGGGCTACCTACAATGAGCAGTTCTTC.

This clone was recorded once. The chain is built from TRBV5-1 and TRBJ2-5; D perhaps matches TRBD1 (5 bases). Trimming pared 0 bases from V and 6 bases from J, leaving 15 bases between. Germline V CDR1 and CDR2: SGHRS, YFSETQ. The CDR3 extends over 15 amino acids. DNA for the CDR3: TGCGCCAGCAGCTTGGTCCAGGGTGGTTCGAAGACCCAGTACTTC. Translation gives CASSLVQGGSKTQYF. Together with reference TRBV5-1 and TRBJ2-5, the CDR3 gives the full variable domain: KAGVTQTPRYLIKTRGQQVTLSCSPISGHRSVSWYQQTPGQGLQFLFEYFSETQRNKGNFPGRFSGRQFSNSRSEMNVSTLELGDSALYLCASSLVQGGSKTQYFGPGTRLLVL.